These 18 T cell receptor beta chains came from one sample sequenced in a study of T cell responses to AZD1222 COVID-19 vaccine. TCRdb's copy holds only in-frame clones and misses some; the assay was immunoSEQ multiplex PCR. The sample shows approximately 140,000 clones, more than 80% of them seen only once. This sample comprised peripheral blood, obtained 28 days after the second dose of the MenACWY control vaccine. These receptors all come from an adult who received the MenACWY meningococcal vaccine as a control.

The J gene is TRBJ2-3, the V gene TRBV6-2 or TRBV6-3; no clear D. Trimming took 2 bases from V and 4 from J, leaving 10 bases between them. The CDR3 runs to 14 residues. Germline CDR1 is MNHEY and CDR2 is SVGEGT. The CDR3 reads CASSYDTLADTQYF. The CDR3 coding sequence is TGTGCCAGCAGTTACGATACCCTCGCAGATACGCAGTATTTT.

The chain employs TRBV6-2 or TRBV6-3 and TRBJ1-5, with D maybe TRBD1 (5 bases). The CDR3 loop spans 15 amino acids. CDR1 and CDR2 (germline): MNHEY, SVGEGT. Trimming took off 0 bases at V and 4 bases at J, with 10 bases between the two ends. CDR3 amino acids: CASSYSRQSNQPQHF. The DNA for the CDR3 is TGTGCCAGCAGTTACTCGAGACAGTCAAATCAGCCCCAGCATTTT.

The chain's CDR3 is CASSLGTRQPQHF. The CDR3 bases are TGTGCCAGCAGCTTAGGGACAAGACAGCCCCAGCATTTT. J is TRBJ1-5 and V is TRBV7-9; weak D call: TRBD1 (5 bases). This CDR3 has 13 amino acids. Germline assignment: CDR1 SEHNR and CDR2 FQNEAQ (reference sequence). Trimming took 1 base from V and 7 from J, leaving 8 bases between them.

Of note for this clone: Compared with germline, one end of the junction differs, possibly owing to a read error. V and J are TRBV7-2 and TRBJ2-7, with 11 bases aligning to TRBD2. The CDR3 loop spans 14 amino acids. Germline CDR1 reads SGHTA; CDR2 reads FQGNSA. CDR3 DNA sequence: TGTGCCAGCAGCACCGGGACTAGCGGCGGGAATTACTGGTGG. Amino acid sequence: CASSTGTSGGNYWW.

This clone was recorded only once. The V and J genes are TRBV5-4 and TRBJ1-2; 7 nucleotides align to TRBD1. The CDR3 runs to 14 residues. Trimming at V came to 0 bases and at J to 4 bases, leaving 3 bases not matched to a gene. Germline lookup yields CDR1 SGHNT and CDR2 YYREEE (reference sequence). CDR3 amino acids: CASSLENRGYGYTF. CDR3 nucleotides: TGTGCCAGCAGCTTGGAAAACAGGGGCTATGGCTACACCTTC. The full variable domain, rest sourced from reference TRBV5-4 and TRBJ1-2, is ETGVTQSPTHLIKTRGQQVTLRCSSQSGHNTVSWYQQALGQGPQFIFQYYREEENGRGNFPPRFSGLQFPNYSSELNVNALELDDSALYLCASSLENRGYGYTFGSGTRLTVV.

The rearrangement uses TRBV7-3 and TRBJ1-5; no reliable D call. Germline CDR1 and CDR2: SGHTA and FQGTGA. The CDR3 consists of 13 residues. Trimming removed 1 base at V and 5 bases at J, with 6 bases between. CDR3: CASSLSVDQPQHF. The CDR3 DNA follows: TGTGCCAGCAGCTTAAGCGTTGATCAGCCCCAGCATTTT.

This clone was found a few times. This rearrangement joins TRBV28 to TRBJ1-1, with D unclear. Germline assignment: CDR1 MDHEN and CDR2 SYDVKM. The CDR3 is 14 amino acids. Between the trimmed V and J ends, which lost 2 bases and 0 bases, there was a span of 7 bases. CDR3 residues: CASSLNLMNTEAFF. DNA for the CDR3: TGTGCCAGCAGTTTAAATCTGATGAACACTGAAGCTTTCTTT.

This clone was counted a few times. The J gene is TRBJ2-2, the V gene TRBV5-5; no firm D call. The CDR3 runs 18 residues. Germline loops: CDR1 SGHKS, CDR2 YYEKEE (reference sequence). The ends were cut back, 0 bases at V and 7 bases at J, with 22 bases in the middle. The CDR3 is CASSLAYQDLALDGELFF. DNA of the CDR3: TGTGCCAGCAGCTTGGCCTATCAGGATCTTGCCTTAGACGGGGAGCTGTTTTTT.

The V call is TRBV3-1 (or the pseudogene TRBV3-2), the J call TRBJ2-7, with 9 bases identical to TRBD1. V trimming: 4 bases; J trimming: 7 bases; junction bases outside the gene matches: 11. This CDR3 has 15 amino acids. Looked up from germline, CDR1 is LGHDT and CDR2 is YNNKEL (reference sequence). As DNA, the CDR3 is TGTGCCAGCAGCCGGCTACCGGGACAGGGTACGGAGCAGTACTTC. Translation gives CASSRLPGQGTEQYF.

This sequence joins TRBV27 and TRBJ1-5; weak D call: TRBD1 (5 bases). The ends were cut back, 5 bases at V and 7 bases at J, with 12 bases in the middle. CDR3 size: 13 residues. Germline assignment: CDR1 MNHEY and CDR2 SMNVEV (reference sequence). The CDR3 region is CASSLRVRQPQHF. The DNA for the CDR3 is TGTGCCAGCAGTCTCAGGGTGCGGCAGCCCCAGCATTTT.

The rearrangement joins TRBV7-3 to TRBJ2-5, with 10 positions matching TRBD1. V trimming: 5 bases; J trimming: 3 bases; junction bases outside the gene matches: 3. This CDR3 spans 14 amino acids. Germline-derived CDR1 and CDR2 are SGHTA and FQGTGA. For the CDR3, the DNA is TGTGCCAGCAGCCGCGGGACAGGGGAAGAGACCCAGTACTTC. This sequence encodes CASSRGTGEETQYF.

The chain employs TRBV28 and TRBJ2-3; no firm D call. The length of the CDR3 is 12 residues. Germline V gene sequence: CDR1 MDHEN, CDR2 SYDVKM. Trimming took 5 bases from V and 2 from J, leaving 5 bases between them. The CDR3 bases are TGTGCCAGCAGTAAAAACACAGATACGCAGTATTTT. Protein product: CASSKNTDTQYF.

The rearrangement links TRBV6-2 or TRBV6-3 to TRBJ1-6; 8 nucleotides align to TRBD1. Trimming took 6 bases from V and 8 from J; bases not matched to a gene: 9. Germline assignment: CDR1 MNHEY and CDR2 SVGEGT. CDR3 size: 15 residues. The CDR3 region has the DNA TGTGCCAGCAGCCCCACCGGACAGGGTCATTCACCCCTCCACTTT. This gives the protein CASSPTGQGHSPLHF.

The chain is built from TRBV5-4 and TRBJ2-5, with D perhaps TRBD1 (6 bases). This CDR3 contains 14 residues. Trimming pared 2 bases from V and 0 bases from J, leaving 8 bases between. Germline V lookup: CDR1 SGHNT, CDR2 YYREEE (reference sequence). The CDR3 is CASSLSGDQETQYF. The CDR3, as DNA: TGTGCCAGCAGCTTATCAGGGGACCAAGAGACCCAGTACTTC.

As DNA, the CDR3 is TGTGCCACCAGTGATTTGGGGGCTCCCACCTACGAGCAGTACTTC. This sequence encodes CATSDLGAPTYEQYF. This chain uses TRBV24-1 with TRBJ2-7; TRBD1 might be the D (5 bases). Deletions cut 0 bases from V and 2 bases from J, with 10 bases between. Germline CDR1 reads KGHDR; CDR2 reads SFDVKD. The CDR3 runs 15 residues.

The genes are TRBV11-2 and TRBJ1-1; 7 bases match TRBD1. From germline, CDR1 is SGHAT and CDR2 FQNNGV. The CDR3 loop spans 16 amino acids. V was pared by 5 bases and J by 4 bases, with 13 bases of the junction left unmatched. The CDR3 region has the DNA TGTGCCAGCAGCCCAACCCTGACAGGGTGGGGCACTGAAGCTTTCTTT. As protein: CASSPTLTGWGTEAFF.

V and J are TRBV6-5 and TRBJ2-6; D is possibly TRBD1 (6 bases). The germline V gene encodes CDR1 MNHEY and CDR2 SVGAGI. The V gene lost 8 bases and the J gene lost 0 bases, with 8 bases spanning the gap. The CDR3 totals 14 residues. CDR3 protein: CASGQTSGANVLTF. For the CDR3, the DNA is TGTGCCAGCGGACAGACCTCTGGGGCCAACGTCCTGACTTTC.

CDR3 DNA sequence: TGCGCCAGCAGCCAGGATTCCCAGACCTACAATGAGCAGTTCTTC. It translates to CASSQDSQTYNEQFF. This sequence joins TRBV4-3 and TRBJ2-1, with D unclear. This CDR3 is built from 15 residues. Germline V gives CDR1 LGHNA, CDR2 YSLEER. V lost 3 bases and J lost 2, with 11 bases in between.